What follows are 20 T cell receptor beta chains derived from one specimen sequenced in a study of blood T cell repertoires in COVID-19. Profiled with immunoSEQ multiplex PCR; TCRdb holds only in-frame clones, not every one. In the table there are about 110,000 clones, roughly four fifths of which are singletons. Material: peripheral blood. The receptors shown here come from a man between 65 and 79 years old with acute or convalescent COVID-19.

The CDR3 nucleotides are TGTGCCAGCTCACGGTTGGCTGCAGTCAGCTCTGGGGCCAACGTCCTGACTTTC. The encoded protein is CASSRLAAVSSGANVLTF. The chain combines TRBV18 with TRBJ2-6; D not resolved. Trimming took off 4 bases at V and 0 bases at J, with 16 bases between the two ends. The CDR3 runs to 18 residues. Germline V CDR1 and CDR2: KGHSH, LQKENI. The entire variable domain, with the rest obtained from reference TRBV18 and TRBJ2-6, is as follows: NAGVMQNPRHLVRRRGQEARLRCSPMKGHSHVYWYRQLPEEGLKFMVYLQKENIIDESGMPKERFSAEFPKEGPSILRIQQVVRGDSAAYFCASSRLAAVSSGANVLTFGAGSRLTVL.

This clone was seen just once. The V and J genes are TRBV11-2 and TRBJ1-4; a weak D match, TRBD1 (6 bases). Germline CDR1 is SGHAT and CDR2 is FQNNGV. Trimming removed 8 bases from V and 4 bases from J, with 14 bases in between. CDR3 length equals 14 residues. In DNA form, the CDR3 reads TGTGCCAGCCCAGGGGTCTGGCTTAATGAAAAACTGTTTTTT. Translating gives CASPGVWLNEKLFF.

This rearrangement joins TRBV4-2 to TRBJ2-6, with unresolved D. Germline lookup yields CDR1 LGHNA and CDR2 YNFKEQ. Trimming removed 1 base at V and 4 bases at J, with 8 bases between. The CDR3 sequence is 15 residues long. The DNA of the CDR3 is TGTGCCAGCAGCCAAGTTGGGCCCGGGGCCAACGTCCTGACTTTC. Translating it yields CASSQVGPGANVLTF.

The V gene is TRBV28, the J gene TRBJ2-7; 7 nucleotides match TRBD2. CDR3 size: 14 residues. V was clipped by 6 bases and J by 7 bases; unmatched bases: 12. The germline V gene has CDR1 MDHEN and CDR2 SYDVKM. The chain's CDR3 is CASSPPGGPREQYF. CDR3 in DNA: TGTGCCAGCAGCCCGCCGGGAGGACCAAGGGAGCAGTACTTC.

DNA for the CDR3: TGTGCCATCAGTGATCGGACAGGGAGAGCATACGAGCAGTACTTC. Residues: CAISDRTGRAYEQYF. The chain recombines TRBV10-3 with TRBJ2-7, with 8 bases aligning to TRBD1. Losses at the gene ends were 3 bases for V and 4 bases for J; bases not matched to a gene: 8. Per the germline V gene, CDR1 is ENHRY and CDR2 is SYGVKD. The CDR3 totals 15 residues.

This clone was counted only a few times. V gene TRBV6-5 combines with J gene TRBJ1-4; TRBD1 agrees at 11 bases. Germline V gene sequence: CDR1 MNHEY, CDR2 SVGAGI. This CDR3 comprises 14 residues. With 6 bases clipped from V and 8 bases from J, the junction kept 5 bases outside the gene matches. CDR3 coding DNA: TGTGCCAGCAGGAGGGACAGGGGGGAAGAAAAACTGTTTTTT. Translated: CASRRDRGEEKLFF.

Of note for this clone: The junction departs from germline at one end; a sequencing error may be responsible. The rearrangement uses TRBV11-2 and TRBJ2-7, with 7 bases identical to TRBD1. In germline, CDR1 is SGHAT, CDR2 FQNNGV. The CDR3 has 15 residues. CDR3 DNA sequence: TGTGCCAGCACCTTAGAGACAGGGCCCACCTACGAGCAGTACTTC. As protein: CASTLETGPTYEQYF.

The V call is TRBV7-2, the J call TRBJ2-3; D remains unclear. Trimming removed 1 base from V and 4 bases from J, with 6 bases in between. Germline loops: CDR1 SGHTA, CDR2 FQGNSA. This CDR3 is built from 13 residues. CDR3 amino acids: CASSLGPADTQYF. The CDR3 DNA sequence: TGTGCCAGCAGCTTAGGTCCCGCAGATACGCAGTATTTT. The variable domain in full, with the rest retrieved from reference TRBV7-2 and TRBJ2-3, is GAGVSQSPSNKVTEKGKDVELRCDPISGHTALYWYRQSLGQGLEFLIYFQGNSAPDKSGLPSDRFSAERTGGSVSTLTIQRTQQEDSAVYLCASSLGPADTQYFGPGTRLTVL.

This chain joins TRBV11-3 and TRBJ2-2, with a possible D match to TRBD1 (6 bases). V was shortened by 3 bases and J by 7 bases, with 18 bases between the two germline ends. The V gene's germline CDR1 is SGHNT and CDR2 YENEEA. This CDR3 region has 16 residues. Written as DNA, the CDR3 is TGTGCCAGCAGCTTGGGGCAGGGGTTCATAGGCGGGGAGCTGTTTTTT. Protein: CASSLGQGFIGGELFF.

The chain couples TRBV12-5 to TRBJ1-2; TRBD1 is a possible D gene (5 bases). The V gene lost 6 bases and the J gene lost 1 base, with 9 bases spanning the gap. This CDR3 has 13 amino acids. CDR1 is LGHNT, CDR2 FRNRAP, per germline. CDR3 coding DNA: TGTGCTAGTGGCCGTGACAGTAACTATGGCTACACCTTC. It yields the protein CASGRDSNYGYTF. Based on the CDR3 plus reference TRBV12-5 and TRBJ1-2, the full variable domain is DARVTQTPRHKVTEMGQEVTMRCQPILGHNTVFWYRQTMMQGLELLAYFRNRAPLDDSGMPKDRFSAEMPDATLATLKIQPSEPRDSAVYFCASGRDSNYGYTFGSGTRLTVV.

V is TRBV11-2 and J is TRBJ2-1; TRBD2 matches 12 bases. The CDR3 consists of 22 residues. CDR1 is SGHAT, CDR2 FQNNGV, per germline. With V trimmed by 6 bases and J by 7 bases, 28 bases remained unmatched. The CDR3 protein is CASSSLWDPKTLLAGGSNEQFF. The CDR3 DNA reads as TGTGCCAGCAGTTCTCTCTGGGACCCTAAGACTCTACTAGCGGGAGGATCGAATGAGCAGTTCTTC.

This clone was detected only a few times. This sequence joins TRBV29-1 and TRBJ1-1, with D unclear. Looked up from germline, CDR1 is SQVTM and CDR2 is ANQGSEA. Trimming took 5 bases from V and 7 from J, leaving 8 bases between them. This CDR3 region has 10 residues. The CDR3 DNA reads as TGCAGCGTTCGCGAGCGTGAAGCTTTCTTT. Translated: CSVREREAFF.

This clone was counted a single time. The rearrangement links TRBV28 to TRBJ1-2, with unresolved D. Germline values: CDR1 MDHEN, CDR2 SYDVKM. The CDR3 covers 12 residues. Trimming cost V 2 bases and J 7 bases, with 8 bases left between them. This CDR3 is CASSLGQGGYTF. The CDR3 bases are TGTGCCAGCAGTTTAGGGCAAGGTGGCTACACCTTC.

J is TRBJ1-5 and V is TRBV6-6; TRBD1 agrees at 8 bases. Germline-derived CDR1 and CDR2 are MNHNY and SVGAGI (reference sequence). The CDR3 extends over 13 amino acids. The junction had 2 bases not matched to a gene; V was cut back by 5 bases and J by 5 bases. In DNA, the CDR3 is TGTGCCAGCAGTCAGGACAGGGATCAGCCCCAGCATTTT. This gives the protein CASSQDRDQPQHF.

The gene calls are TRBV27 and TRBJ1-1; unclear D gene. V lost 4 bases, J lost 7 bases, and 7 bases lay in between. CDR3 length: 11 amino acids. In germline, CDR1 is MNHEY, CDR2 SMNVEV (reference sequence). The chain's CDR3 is CASSSRLEAFF. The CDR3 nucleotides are TGTGCCAGCAGTTCGAGGCTTGAAGCTTTCTTT.

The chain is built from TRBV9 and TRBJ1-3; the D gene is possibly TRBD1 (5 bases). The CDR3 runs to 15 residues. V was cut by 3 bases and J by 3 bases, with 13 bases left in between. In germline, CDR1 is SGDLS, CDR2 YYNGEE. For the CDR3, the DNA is TGTGCCAGCAGCGCCCAGGGTTCGGGTGGAAACACCATATATTTT. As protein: CASSAQGSGGNTIYF.

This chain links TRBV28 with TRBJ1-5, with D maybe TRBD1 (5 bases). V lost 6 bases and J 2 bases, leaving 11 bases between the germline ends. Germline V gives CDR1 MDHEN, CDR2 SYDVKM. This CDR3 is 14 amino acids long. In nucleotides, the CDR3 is TGTGCCAGCAGCTTCGACAGTCGCAATCAGCCCCAGCATTTT. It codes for CASSFDSRNQPQHF.

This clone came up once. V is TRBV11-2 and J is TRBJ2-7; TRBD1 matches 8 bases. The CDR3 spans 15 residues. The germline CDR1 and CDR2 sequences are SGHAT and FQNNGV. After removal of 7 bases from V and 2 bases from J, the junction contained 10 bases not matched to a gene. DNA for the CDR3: TGTGCCAGCACAAGCCGCGGGACAGGTGCCTACGAGCAGTACTTC. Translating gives CASTSRGTGAYEQYF.

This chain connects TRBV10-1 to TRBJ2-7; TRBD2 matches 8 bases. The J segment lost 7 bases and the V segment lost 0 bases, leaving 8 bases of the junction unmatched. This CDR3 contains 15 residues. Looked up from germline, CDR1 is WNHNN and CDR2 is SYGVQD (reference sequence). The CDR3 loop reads CASSESTGSGREQYF. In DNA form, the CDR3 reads TGCGCCAGCAGTGAGTCGACCGGGAGCGGGAGAGAGCAGTACTTC.

CDR3 DNA sequence: TGTGCCAGCAGCCAAGTAGCGGGAGGGTTCGGGGAGCTGTTTTTT. Translating gives CASSQVAGGFGELFF. The chain combines TRBV4-2 with TRBJ2-2; TRBD2 matches 11 bases. There are 15 residues in the CDR3. The V and J ends lost 1 base and 7 bases, in that order; junction bases with no gene match: 2. CDR1 is LGHNA and CDR2 is YNFKEQ in the germline V gene.